This T cell receptor (beta chain) was documented in a study of OX40 agonist ivuxolimab in advanced cancers. Study-level findings and limits: Partial responders dosed at 0.1-3.0 mg/kg displayed clonal expansion ranking among the lowest.

Using immunoSEQ multiplex PCR, the repertoire was profiled, and TCRdb retains in-frame clones only, with some absent. The sample yields some 42,000 clones, approximately 80% seen once. On this clone itself: What it binds is not known.

Per the germline V gene, CDR1 is SGHNT and CDR2 is YYREEE (reference sequence). The CDR3 has 17 amino acids. Between the trimmed V and J ends, which lost 0 bases and 2 bases, there was a span of 16 bases. The source material was CD4+ or CD8+ T cells sorted from blood, sampled in a trial of the OX40 agonist ivuxolimab. This chain joins TRBV5-4 and TRBJ2-3, with D perhaps TRBD2 (6 bases). This clonotype originated in an adult with an advanced solid tumor such as melanoma, head and neck, liver or kidney cancer. The CDR3 DNA is TGTGCCAGCAGCTTGGGCGGACGGGCGGGACCCACAGATACGCAGTATTTT. Residues: CASSLGGRAGPTDTQYF. The whole variable domain, filled in from reference TRBV5-4 and TRBJ2-3, reads ETGVTQSPTHLIKTRGQQVTLRCSSQSGHNTVSWYQQALGQGPQFIFQYYREEENGRGNFPPRFSGLQFPNYSSELNVNALELDDSALYLCASSLGGRAGPTDTQYFGPGTRLTVL.